A selection of T cell receptor beta chains follows, all from one sample in a study of blood T cell repertoires in COVID-19. Assay used: immunoSEQ multiplex PCR; TCRdb lists only in-frame clones, some missing. The sample lists about 75,000 clones; about 88% were seen once. The sample consisted of peripheral blood. All receptors come from a human donor in a cohort sampled during active COVID-19. The CDR3 runs from the conserved cysteine through the conserved F or W. The order of the fields is J gene, V gene, D gene, clone size, CDR3 protein, CDR3 DNA. The D gene is left open where the match is weak. Where a row states a size, it is once, few, many or the class of an expanded clone; other rows omit it.

J: TRBJ1-5; V: TRBV25-1; D: TRBD1; size: .; CDR3: CASTREGQGICQPQHF; DNA: TGTGCCAGCACCCGAGAGGGACAGGGAATTTGTCAGCCCCAGCATTTT
J: TRBJ2-1; V: TRBV11-3; D: TRBD1; size: .; CDR3: CASSFSDRGGINEQFF; DNA: TGTGCCAGCAGCTTCTCCGACAGGGGAGGTATCAATGAGCAGTTCTTC
J: TRBJ1-1; V: TRBV11-2; D: TRBD1; size: .; CDR3: CASSKRTGAQRAAFF; DNA: TGTGCCAGCAGCAAAAGGACAGGGGCCCAGCGGGCAGCTTTCTTT
J: TRBJ2-3; V: TRBV7-2; D: TRBD2; size: few; CDR3: CASSLAASGRRGF; DNA: TGTGCCAGCAGCTTAGCTGCTAGCGGGAGAAGGGGTTTT
J: TRBJ2-7; V: TRBV4-1; D: TRBD1; size: once; CDR3: CASSQYRDSDYEQYF; DNA: TGCGCCAGCAGCCAATACCGGGACAGCGATTACGAGCAGTACTTC
J: TRBJ2-7; V: TRBV18; D: TRBD2; size: .; CDR3: CASSPRLAGGSYEQYF; DNA: TGTGCCAGCTCACCGAGACTAGCGGGAGGGAGTTACGAGCAGTACTTC
J: TRBJ2-1; V: TRBV5-1; D: .; size: once; CDR3: CASSLAGNHNEQFF; DNA: TGCGCCAGCAGCTTGGCGGGGAATCACAATGAGCAGTTCTTC
J: TRBJ2-5; V: TRBV2; D: TRBD2; size: .; CDR3: CASSEWASGRAEETQYF; DNA: TGTGCCAGCAGTGAATGGGCTAGCGGGAGGGCCGAGGAGACCCAGTACTTC
J: TRBJ2-2; V: TRBV10-3; D: TRBD2; size: .; CDR3: CAISDGGSFTGELFF; DNA: TGTGCCATCAGTGACGGCGGGAGCTTCACCGGGGAGCTGTTTTTT
J: TRBJ1-2; V: TRBV19; D: .; size: few; CDR3: CASRDLAGNYGYTF; DNA: TGTGCCAGTCGAGATTTAGCAGGGAACTATGGCTACACCTTC
J: TRBJ2-7; V: TRBV27; D: TRBD2; size: .; CDR3: CASRTSGTPSSYEQYF; DNA: TGTGCCAGCAGGACGAGCGGGACTCCGAGCTCCTACGAGCAGTACTTC